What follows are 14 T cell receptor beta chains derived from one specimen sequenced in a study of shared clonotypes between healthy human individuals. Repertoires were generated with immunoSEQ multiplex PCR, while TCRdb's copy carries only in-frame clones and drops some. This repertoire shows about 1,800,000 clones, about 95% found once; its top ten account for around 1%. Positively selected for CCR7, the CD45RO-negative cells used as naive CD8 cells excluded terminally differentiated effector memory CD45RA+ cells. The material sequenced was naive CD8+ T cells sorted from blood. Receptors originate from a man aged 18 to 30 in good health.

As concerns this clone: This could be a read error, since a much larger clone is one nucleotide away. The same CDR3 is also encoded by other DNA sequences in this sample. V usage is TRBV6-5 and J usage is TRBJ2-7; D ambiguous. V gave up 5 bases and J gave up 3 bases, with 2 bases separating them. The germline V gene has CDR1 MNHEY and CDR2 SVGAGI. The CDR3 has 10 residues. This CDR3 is CASSDYEQYF. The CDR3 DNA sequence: TGTGCCAGCAGTGACTACGAGCAGTACTTC.

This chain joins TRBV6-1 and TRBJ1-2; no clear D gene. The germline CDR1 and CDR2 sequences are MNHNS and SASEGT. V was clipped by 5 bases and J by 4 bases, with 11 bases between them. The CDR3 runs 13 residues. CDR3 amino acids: CASSTPRGYGYTF. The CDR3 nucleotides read TGTGCCAGCAGTACCCCAAGAGGCTATGGCTACACCTTC.

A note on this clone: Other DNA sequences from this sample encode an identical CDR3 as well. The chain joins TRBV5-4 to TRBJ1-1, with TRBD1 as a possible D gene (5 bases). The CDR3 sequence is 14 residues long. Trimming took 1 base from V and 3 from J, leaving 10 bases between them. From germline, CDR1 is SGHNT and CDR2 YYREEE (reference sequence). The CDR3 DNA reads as TGTGCCAGCAGCTTGCTGCGAGGGGACACTGAAGCTTTCTTT. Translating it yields CASSLLRGDTEAFF.

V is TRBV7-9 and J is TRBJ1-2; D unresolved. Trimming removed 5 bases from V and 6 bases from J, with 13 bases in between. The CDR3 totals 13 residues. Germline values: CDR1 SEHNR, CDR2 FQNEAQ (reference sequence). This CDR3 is CASSVSASHGYTF. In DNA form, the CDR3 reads TGTGCCAGCAGCGTATCTGCTTCGCATGGCTACACCTTC.

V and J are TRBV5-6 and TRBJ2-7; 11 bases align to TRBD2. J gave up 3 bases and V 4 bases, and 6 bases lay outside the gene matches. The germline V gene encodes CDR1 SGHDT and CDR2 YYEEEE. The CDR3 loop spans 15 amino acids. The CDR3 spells CASSTGLAENYEQYF. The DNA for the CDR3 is TGTGCCAGCAGCACGGGACTAGCGGAAAACTACGAGCAGTACTTC.

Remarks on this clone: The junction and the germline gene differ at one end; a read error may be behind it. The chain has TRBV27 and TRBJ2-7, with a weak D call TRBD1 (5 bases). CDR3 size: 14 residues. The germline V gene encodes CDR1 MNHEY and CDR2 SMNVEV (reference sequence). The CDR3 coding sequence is TGTGCCAGCAGTGGCCTTGACAGTTCCTCCGAGCAGTACTTC. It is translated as CASSGLDSSSEQYF.

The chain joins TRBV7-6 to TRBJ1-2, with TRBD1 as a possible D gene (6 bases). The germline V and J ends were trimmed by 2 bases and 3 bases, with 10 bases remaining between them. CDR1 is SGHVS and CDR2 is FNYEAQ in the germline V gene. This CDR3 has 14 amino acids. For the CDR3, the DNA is TGTGCCAGCAGCTTATATCCAGGGGACTATGGCTACACCTTC. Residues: CASSLYPGDYGYTF.

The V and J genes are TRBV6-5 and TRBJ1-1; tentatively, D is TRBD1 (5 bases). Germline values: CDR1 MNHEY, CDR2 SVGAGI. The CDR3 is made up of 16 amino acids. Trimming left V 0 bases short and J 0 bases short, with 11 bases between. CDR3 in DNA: TGTGCCAGCAGTTACTCGACAGCTACTATGAACACTGAAGCTTTCTTT. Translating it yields CASSYSTATMNTEAFF.

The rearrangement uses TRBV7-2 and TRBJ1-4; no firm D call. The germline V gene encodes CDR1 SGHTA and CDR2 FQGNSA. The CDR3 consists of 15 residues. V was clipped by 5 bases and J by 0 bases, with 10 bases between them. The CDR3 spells CASSPPMATNEKLFF. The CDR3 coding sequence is TGTGCCAGCAGCCCCCCGATGGCAACTAATGAAAAACTGTTTTTT.

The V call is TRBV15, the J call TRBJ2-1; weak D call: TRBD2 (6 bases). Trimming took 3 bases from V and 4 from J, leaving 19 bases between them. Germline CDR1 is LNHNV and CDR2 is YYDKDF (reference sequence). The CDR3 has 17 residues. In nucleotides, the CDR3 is TGTGCCACCAGCAGGAATGGTCTGTCGGGGGTATACAATGAGCAGTTCTTC. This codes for CATSRNGLSGVYNEQFF. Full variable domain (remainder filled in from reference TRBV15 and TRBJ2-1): DAMVIQNPRYQVTQFGKPVTLSCSQTLNHNVMYWYQQKSSQAPKLLFHYYDKDFNNEADTPDNFQSRRPNTSFCFLDIRSPGLGDTAMYLCATSRNGLSGVYNEQFFGPGTRLTVL.

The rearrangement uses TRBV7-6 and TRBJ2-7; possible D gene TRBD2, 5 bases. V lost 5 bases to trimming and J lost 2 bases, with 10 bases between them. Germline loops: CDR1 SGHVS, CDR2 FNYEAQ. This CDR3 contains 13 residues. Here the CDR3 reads CASSRTGPYEQYF. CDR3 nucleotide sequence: TGTGCCAGCAGCCGGACTGGGCCCTACGAGCAGTACTTC.

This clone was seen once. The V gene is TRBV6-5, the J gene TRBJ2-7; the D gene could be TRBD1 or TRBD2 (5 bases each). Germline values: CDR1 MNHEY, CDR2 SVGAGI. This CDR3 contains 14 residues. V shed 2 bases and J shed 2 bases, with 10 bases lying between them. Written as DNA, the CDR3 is TGTGCCAGCAGTTACGGGACGGAAGCCTACGAGCAGTACTTC. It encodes CASSYGTEAYEQYF.

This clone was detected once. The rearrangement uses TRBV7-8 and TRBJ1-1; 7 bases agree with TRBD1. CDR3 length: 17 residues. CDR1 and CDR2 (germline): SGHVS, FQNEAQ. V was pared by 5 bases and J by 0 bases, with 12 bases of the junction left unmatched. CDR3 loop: CASSLTGDPPMNTEAFF. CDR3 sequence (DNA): TGTGCCAGCAGCCTTACAGGGGACCCTCCAATGAACACTGAAGCTTTCTTT.

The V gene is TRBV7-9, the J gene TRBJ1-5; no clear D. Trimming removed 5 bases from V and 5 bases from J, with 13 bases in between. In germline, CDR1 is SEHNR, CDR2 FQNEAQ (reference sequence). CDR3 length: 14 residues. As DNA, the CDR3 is TGTGCCAGCAGCCGCGACTACATGGATCAGCCCCAGCATTTT. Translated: CASSRDYMDQPQHF. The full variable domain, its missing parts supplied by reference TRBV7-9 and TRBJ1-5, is DTGVSQNPRHKITKRGQNVTFRCDPISEHNRLYWYRQTLGQGPEFLTYFQNEAQLEKSRLLSDRFSAERPKGSFSTLEIQRTEQGDSAMYLCASSRDYMDQPQHFGDGTRLSIL.